One sample yielded the 16 T cell receptor beta chains listed below, sequenced in a study of blood T cell repertoires in COVID-19. This table comes from immunoSEQ multiplex PCR, and its TCRdb copy is limited to in-frame clones, with some not included. Here the sample spans 150,000 to 200,000 clones, 86% being singletons. Source material: PBMCs or T cells enriched from blood (not recorded which). Every receptor here comes from a woman younger than 45 who had recovered from COVID-19.

The gene calls are TRBV10-3 and TRBJ2-1; 14 bases are a match to TRBD2. V lost 6 bases, J lost 8 bases, and 6 bases stayed unmatched. The germline V gene encodes CDR1 ENHRY and CDR2 SYGVKD. The CDR3 is made up of 15 amino acids. The CDR3 loop is CAIRAGLAGVDEQFF. The CDR3 bases are TGTGCCATCAGAGCGGGACTAGCGGGAGTCGATGAGCAGTTCTTC.

This clone was seen just once. The chain carries TRBV7-2 and TRBJ1-6, with D possibly TRBD1 on 6 matching bases. V was trimmed by 2 bases and J by 9 bases, leaving 11 bases between them. The germline V gene encodes CDR1 SGHTA and CDR2 FQGNSA. The CDR3 extends over 14 amino acids. CDR3 in amino acids: CASSLTLGGSPLHF. DNA of the CDR3: TGTGCCAGCAGCTTAACATTAGGGGGTTCACCCCTCCACTTT.

The chain recombines TRBV10-3 with TRBJ2-7; 8 bases are shared with TRBD2. Germline-derived CDR1 and CDR2 are ENHRY and SYGVKD. Germline trimming cut 7 bases from V and 4 bases from J; bases unmatched to any gene: 6. The CDR3 loop spans 13 amino acids. The DNA of the CDR3 is TGTGCCATCACTCTAGCGGGCTGGTACGAGCAGTACTTC. It yields the protein CAITLAGWYEQYF.

The chain carries TRBV5-4 and TRBJ2-2; 11 bases fit TRBD2. CDR3 size: 16 residues. J lost 1 base, V lost 4 bases, and 3 bases had no gene match. The V gene's germline CDR1 is SGHNT and CDR2 YYREEE (reference sequence). Here the CDR3 reads CASSAGTSGNTGELFF. CDR3 DNA sequence: TGTGCCAGCAGCGCCGGGACTAGCGGGAACACCGGGGAGCTGTTTTTT.

J is TRBJ1-1 and V is TRBV25-1, with 7 nucleotides matching TRBD1. Germline CDR1 MGHDK, CDR2 SYGVNS. V lost 4 bases to trimming and J lost 3 bases; unmatched junction nucleotides: 5. CDR3 size: 14 residues. The CDR3 DNA follows: TGTGCCAGCAGTGTATCCACAGGGGACACTGAAGCTTTCTTT. Its translation is CASSVSTGDTEAFF.

The chain has TRBV28 and TRBJ2-7; D is uncertain. This CDR3 is built from 14 residues. The germline gives CDR1 MDHEN, CDR2 SYDVKM. V shed 5 bases and J shed 9 bases, with 20 bases lying between them. CDR3 region: CASSPMVSPTGQYF. The CDR3 nucleotides are TGTGCCAGCAGTCCAATGGTAAGCCCTACCGGGCAGTACTTC.

This clone was observed a handful of times. The sample holds other DNA sequences that translate to the same CDR3. The rearrangement joins TRBV3-1 (or the pseudogene TRBV3-2) to TRBJ2-7, with no clear D. The CDR3 loop spans 13 amino acids. Trimming took 1 base from V and 3 from J, leaving 7 bases between them. Germline values: CDR1 LGHDT, CDR2 YNNKEL (reference sequence). The CDR3 here is CASSQGASYEQYF. The CDR3 coding sequence is TGTGCCAGCAGCCAAGGAGCGAGCTACGAGCAGTACTTC.

V gene TRBV18 combines with J gene TRBJ2-1; 10 positions agree with TRBD2. The ends lost 4 bases at V and 4 bases at J; junction bases unmatched: 4. This CDR3 comprises 15 residues. CDR1 is KGHSH and CDR2 is LQKENI in the germline V gene. CDR3 in DNA: TGTGCCAGCTCACAAACTAGCGGGGCTTACAATGAGCAGTTCTTC. Translation: CASSQTSGAYNEQFF.

The sample holds one count of this clone. The chain is built from TRBV3-1 (or the pseudogene TRBV3-2) and TRBJ2-1; 8 bases are a match to TRBD2. Germline CDR1 and CDR2: LGHDT and YNNKEL (reference sequence). The CDR3 extends over 17 amino acids. With V trimmed by 4 bases and J by 0 bases, 8 bases remained unmatched. CDR3 residues: CASSPFTSGSSYNEQFF. The CDR3 DNA reads as TGTGCCAGCAGCCCGTTTACTAGCGGAAGCTCCTACAATGAGCAGTTCTTC.

This clone has only a few counts. The rearrangement links TRBV6-5 to TRBJ1-5; 7 bases map to TRBD1. The CDR3 has 14 amino acids. The germline CDR1 and CDR2 sequences are MNHEY and SVGAGI. The ends lost 10 bases at V and 2 bases at J; junction bases unmatched: 8. The CDR3 nucleotides are TGTGCCATCAAGGCGGGACAGCGCAATCAGCCCCAGCATTTT. This translates into CAIKAGQRNQPQHF.

The chain combines TRBV28 with TRBJ2-7, with 8 bases matching TRBD1. The CDR3 loop spans 14 amino acids. Germline CDR1 is MDHEN and CDR2 is SYDVKM. Trimming at V came to 7 bases and at J to 0 bases, leaving 5 bases not matched to a gene. This chain's CDR3 is CASNRQGLSYEQYF. The CDR3 DNA sequence: TGTGCCAGCAACAGACAGGGGCTCTCCTACGAGCAGTACTTC.

This chain joins TRBV9 and TRBJ2-1; maybe TRBD2 (5 bases). The germline V gene has CDR1 SGDLS and CDR2 YYNGEE. This CDR3 spans 13 amino acids. V was shortened by 2 bases and J by 6 bases, with 9 bases between the two germline ends. The CDR3 coding sequence is TGTGCCAGCAGCGTCGGACTCATCAATGAGCAGTTCTTC. Translating it yields CASSVGLINEQFF.

V gene TRBV2 combines with J gene TRBJ1-5, with D perhaps matching TRBD1 (5 bases). The V gene lost 4 bases and the J gene lost 6 bases, with 10 bases spanning the gap. The CDR3 has 13 amino acids. CDR1 and CDR2 (germline): SNHLY, FYNNEI. This chain's CDR3 is CASSVWGTQPQHF. CDR3 in DNA: TGTGCCAGCAGTGTCTGGGGCACTCAGCCCCAGCATTTT. Full variable domain (missing parts from reference TRBV2 and TRBJ1-5): EPEVTQTPSHQVTQMGQEVILRCVPISNHLYFYWYRQILGQKVEFLVSFYNNEISEKSEIFDDQFSVERPDGSNFTLKIRSTKLEDSAMYFCASSVWGTQPQHFGDGTRLSIL.

The chain is built from TRBV9 and TRBJ2-6; 8 bases map to TRBD1. Germline lookup yields CDR1 SGDLS and CDR2 YYNGEE. Unmatched junction bases numbered 5, after V lost 0 bases and J lost 0 bases. The CDR3 runs 18 residues. CDR3 in DNA: TGTGCCAGCAGCGTAGCAACAGGGGGAGGCTCTGGGGCCAACGTCCTGACTTTC. It translates to CASSVATGGGSGANVLTF.

The chain joins TRBV4-1 to TRBJ2-5; 10 nucleotides match TRBD2. V lost 6 bases to trimming and J lost 5 bases; unmatched junction nucleotides: 9. This CDR3 comprises 15 residues. Germline lookup yields CDR1 MGHRA and CDR2 YSYEKL. The chain's CDR3 is CASRHKLAGLETQYF. In DNA, the CDR3 is TGCGCCAGCAGACATAAACTAGCGGGATTGGAGACCCAGTACTTC.

This clone occurred once. The chain is built from TRBV12-3 or TRBV12-4 and TRBJ2-5; D ambiguous. Deletions cut 4 bases from V and 5 bases from J, with 11 bases between. The CDR3 is made up of 13 amino acids. The CDR3 DNA is TGTGCCAGCAGTTCACAGTCTGGCGAGACCCAGTACTTC. It codes for CASSSQSGETQYF.